This T cell receptor beta chain was observed in a study of vaccination effects on CD4 cells after COVID-19. As to this clone: Its cognate antigen is unknown.

The CDR3 totals 12 residues. Trimming cost V 6 bases and J 6 bases, with 11 bases left between them. Profiling relied on immunoSEQ multiplex PCR, and the TCRdb table lists in-frame clones only, not all of them. The sample records tens of thousands of clones, 74% being singletons. Antigen-specific CD4+ T cell clonotypes were called by their expansion after viral peptide-pool culture in ViraFEST. Following 10 days of culture, CD4+ T cells were isolated. Over 1.5 million PBMC per well were cultured with around 10 IU/ml IL-2 and 8 to 10 ug/ml peptides. The sequence was collected from a human donor who received a COVID-19 vaccine. The starting material was CD4+ T cells from PBMCs cultured with HCoV-229E spike peptides, obtained before COVID-19 vaccination. The chain uses TRBV12-3 or TRBV12-4 and TRBJ1-1; D is unresolved. The CDR3 region has the DNA TGTGCCAGCAGGGCGACCTCCCCTGAAGCTTTCTTT. Residues: CASRATSPEAFF.